These 32 T cell receptor beta chains originate from one sample sequenced in a study of tumor-infiltrating lymphocytes in primary liver carcinoma. Constant-region priming of roughly 500 ng total RNA yielded TCR beta cDNA. Modified slightly, ARM-PCR produced TCR beta libraries over three nested multiplex PCR rounds. The first two PCR rounds used TRBV1-TRBV30 primers with a Cbeta primer, nine to ten cycles each. TCRdb re-called the multiplex PCR reads through MiXCR, storing one row per CDR3 protein. The profile covers around 99,000 distinct CDR3 sequences, with approximately 72% appearing a single time and approximately 30% taken by the ten largest. Unsorted bulk tissue of about 20-32 mg yielded co-extracted RNA and DNA. The sequenced sample consisted of tumor-adjacent normal liver tissue. The source is a man aged 40-50 years with primary liver carcinoma and hepatitis B virus infection.

A word on this clonotype: Relative to the germline gene, one junction end is altered; a read error may explain this. CDR3 coding DNA: TGCGCCAGCAGCCAAGATCAGGGGAGCACTGGGGAGCTGTCTTTT. Its translation is CASSQDQGSTGELSF. The chain couples TRBV4-1 to TRBJ2-2; D is perhaps TRBD1 (6 bases). Germline V gene data show CDR1 as MGHRA and CDR2 as YSYEKL. The CDR3 totals 15 residues.

This clonotype has a single count. The chain couples TRBV30 to TRBJ1-1; maybe TRBD1 (6 bases). V lost 3 bases and J 7 bases, leaving 18 bases between the germline ends. Germline CDR1 and CDR2: GTSNPN and SVGIG (reference sequence). The CDR3 has 14 residues. CDR3 sequence: CAWSGRGGLCEAFF. Here the CDR3 DNA reads TGTGCCTGGAGCGGTCGGGGGGGGCTGTGTGAAGCTTTCTTT. The variable domain in full, with the rest retrieved from reference TRBV30 and TRBJ1-1, is SQTIHQWPATLVQPVGSPLSLECTVEGTSNPNLYWYRQAAGRGLQLLFYSVGIGQISSEVPQNLSASRPQDRQFILSSKKLLLSDSGFYLCAWSGRGGLCEAFFGQGTRLTVV.

The chain recombines TRBV11-2 with TRBJ2-2; perhaps TRBD2 as D (6 bases). Between the trimmed V and J ends, which lost 1 base and 3 bases, there was a span of 12 bases. Germline loops: CDR1 SGHAT, CDR2 FQNNGV. This CDR3 spans 16 amino acids. CDR3 bases: TGTGCCAGCAGCTTAGGGGCGGCTAGCGACACCGGGGAGCTGTTTTTT. Its protein is CASSLGAASDTGELFF.

About this clonotype itself: A much more abundant neighbour one base away suggests this may be a read error. V and J are TRBV6-5 and TRBJ1-2; D is perhaps TRBD1 (6 bases). This CDR3 has 17 amino acids. Germline V gene data show CDR1 as MNHEY and CDR2 as SVGAGI. DNA for the CDR3: TGTACCAGCAGTTTCCCCTTACAGGGAGGACGAGACTATGGCTACACCTTC. Protein sequence: CTSSFPLQGGRDYGYTF.

There are many counts of this clonotype. V and J are TRBV7-9 and TRBJ1-6, with D maybe TRBD1 (5 bases). Per germline, CDR1 SEHNR and CDR2 FQNEAQ (reference sequence). Trimming took off 3 bases at V and 8 bases at J, with 11 bases between the two ends. There are 14 residues in the CDR3. The CDR3 loop reads CASSLGREDSPLHF. In DNA form, the CDR3 reads TGTGCCAGCAGCTTGGGCAGGGAGGATTCACCCCTCCACTTT.

On this clonotype itself: A read error is likely, as this CDR3 ends without the conserved phenylalanine or tryptophan. Because the CDR3's place on the DNA is in doubt, the DNA is left out and the CDR3 is given as listed by TCRdb. The chain combines TRBV11-2 with TRBJ1-1; TRBD1, as called in the table, went unchecked against the DNA. The CDR3 numbers 15 amino acids, ends counted. Germline CDR1 and CDR2: SGHAT and FQNNGV. The CDR3 sequence is CASSFNRGPKTEASC.

In DNA, the CDR3 is TGTGCCAGCAGCATGTGGACTAGCCCATGGCAGTACTTC. As protein: CASSMWTSPWQYF. The chain joins TRBV7-9 to TRBJ2-7, with 8 bases matching TRBD2. The CDR3 totals 13 residues. Losses at the gene ends were 5 bases for V and 9 bases for J; bases not matched to a gene: 9. Germline CDR1 SEHNR, CDR2 FQNEAQ (reference sequence).

This clonotype was detected ten times or more. This chain links TRBV4-2 with TRBJ2-7, with 12 bases identical to TRBD1. The CDR3 is made up of 17 amino acids. V lost 1 base to trimming and J lost 7 bases; unmatched junction nucleotides: 11. Germline CDR1 LGHNA, CDR2 YNFKEQ. This chain's CDR3 is CASSQGLPGQGAGEQYF. CDR3 coding DNA: TGTGCCAGCAGCCAAGGCCTACCGGGACAGGGGGCGGGGGAGCAGTACTTC.

The chain has TRBV29-1 and TRBJ2-5; D is undetermined. Germline V gene data show CDR1 as SQVTM and CDR2 as ANQGSEA. Trimming shortened V by 4 bases and J by 5 bases, and 11 bases separated the two germline ends. The CDR3 consists of 12 residues. CDR3 coding DNA: TGCAGCGTTGTCCCCCCCGTGGAGACCCAGTACTTC. Its translation: CSVVPPVETQYF.

Turning to this clonotype: The CDR3 does not end in the conserved phenylalanine or tryptophan, so this is likely a read error. The DNA is omitted, as the CDR3 cannot be located on it reliably, and the CDR3 follows TCRdb's listing. Here the CDR3 reads CSVRAGPGELFS. The V and J genes are TRBV29-1 and TRBJ2-2; the table assigns TRBD1, which was not confirmed against the DNA. The CDR3 is 12 amino acids long, termini counted. Germline values: CDR1 SQVTM, CDR2 ANQGSEA.

On this clonotype itself: One end of the junction varies from germline; a read error may be responsible. The J gene is TRBJ2-7, the V gene TRBV11-2; possibly TRBD1 for D (6 bases). Germline CDR1 reads SGHAT; CDR2 reads FQNNGV. The CDR3 runs 14 residues. CDR3 bases: TGTGACAGCAGCTTAAGGGGGTTATCCTACGAGCAGTACTTC. It translates to CDSSLRGLSYEQYF.

V usage is TRBV11-2 and J usage is TRBJ2-2; TRBD2 agrees at 15 bases. CDR3 length equals 17 residues. Looked up from germline, CDR1 is SGHAT and CDR2 is FQNNGV. Trimming took 7 bases from V and 5 from J; bases not matched to a gene: 8. DNA of the CDR3: TGTGCCAGCATCCAGGGACTAGCGGGAGGCGGGACCGGGGAGCTGTTTTTT. Translated, it gives CASIQGLAGGGTGELFF.

To note about this clonotype: A much more abundant neighbour one base away suggests this may be a read error. The rearrangement links TRBV29-1 to TRBJ2-1; D might be TRBD1 or TRBD2, each matching 5 bases. Between the trimmed V and J ends, which lost 6 bases and 13 bases, there was a span of 19 bases. The germline V gene encodes CDR1 SQVTM and CDR2 ANQGSEA. The CDR3 is made up of 12 amino acids. The CDR3 nucleotides read TGCAGCGTCTTAGAGAGGGAGAGGGGCCAGTTCTTC. It translates to CSVLERERGQFF.

As regards this clonotype: Germline and junction disagree at one end, which may indicate a read error. The chain has TRBV6-6 and TRBJ2-3, with 9 bases identical to TRBD1. Germline assignment: CDR1 MNHNY and CDR2 SVGAGI (reference sequence). The CDR3 consists of 14 residues. Written as DNA, the CDR3 is TGTGCCAGTAGTTCGACAGGGGGGCCAGATATGCAGTATTTT. Translated, it gives CASSSTGGPDMQYF.

This clonotype was seen repeatedly, ten times or more. The rearrangement links TRBV6-5 to TRBJ2-7, with D possibly being TRBD2 (6 bases). V was shortened by 5 bases and J by 1 base, with 9 bases between the two germline ends. The germline V gene encodes CDR1 MNHEY and CDR2 SVGAGI. This CDR3 comprises 13 residues. The DNA for the CDR3 is TGTGCCAGCAGTCGGACTACTTCCTACGAGCAGTACTTC. It translates to CASSRTTSYEQYF.

This clonotype was detected many times. The chain is built from TRBV28 and TRBJ2-2; perhaps TRBD1 as D (5 bases). Trimming removed 8 bases from V and 1 base from J, with 8 bases in between. CDR3 length: 13 amino acids. From germline, CDR1 is MDHEN and CDR2 SYDVKM. The CDR3 coding sequence is TGTGCCAGCCAGGGCATGAACACCGGGGAGCTGTTTTTT. Translated: CASQGMNTGELFF.

A note on this clonotype: At one end the junction does not follow the germline gene, possibly because of a read error. The chain carries TRBV11-1 and TRBJ2-7; the D is unclear. Germline lookup yields CDR1 SGHAT and CDR2 FQDESV (reference sequence). The CDR3 length is 13 residues. The CDR3 nucleotides are TGTGCTAGCAGCTTTAGGATAGTCGACGAGCAGTACTTC. This gives the protein CASSFRIVDEQYF.

Worth noting for this clonotype: With a much larger clone just one base away, this may be a read error. This rearrangement joins TRBV12-2 to TRBJ2-1. TRBV12-2 is an annotated pseudogene. CDR3 length: 12 amino acids. CDR3 residues: CAIRLFKDEQFF. The CDR3 coding sequence is TGTGCAATTCGCTTGTTCAAGGATGAGCAGTTCTTC.

Worth noting for this clonotype: This may arise from a read error, as a much more abundant clone is one base away. The genes are TRBV7-9 and TRBJ1-1, with D tentatively TRBD1 (5 bases). The CDR3 is 18 residues long. CDR1 is SEHNR, CDR2 FQNEAQ, per germline (reference sequence). The CDR3 reads CACSLAFGLQGGNTEAFF. The CDR3 coding sequence is TGTGCCTGCAGCTTAGCGTTCGGTCTCCAGGGTGGGAACACTGAAGCTTTCTTT.

Comments on this clonotype: At one of its ends the junction is not consistent with the germline gene, which may arise from a read error. The chain links TRBV6-5 to TRBJ2-6; 8 nucleotides align to TRBD1. This CDR3 region has 18 residues. The germline V gene encodes CDR1 MNHEY and CDR2 SVGAGI. The CDR3 nucleotides read TGTGCCAGCAGTCTTTGGACAGGGATGAAAGCTGGGGCCGACGTCCTTTCTTTC. Its translation is CASSLWTGMKAGADVLSF.

There are many counts of this clonotype. This chain joins TRBV29-1 and TRBJ1-1; 8 nucleotides line up with TRBD1. CDR1 and CDR2 (germline): SQVTM, ANQGSEA. V dropped 4 bases and J dropped 2; count of bases not matched to a gene: 3. The CDR3 runs to 13 residues. CDR3 nucleotide sequence: TGCAGCGTTGTCCAGGGGGCTAACACTGAAGCTTTCTTT. Protein sequence: CSVVQGANTEAFF.

The chain employs TRBV6-5 and TRBJ2-1; 13 positions match TRBD2. Germline CDR1 MNHEY, CDR2 SVGAGI. V shed 6 bases and J 4 bases; nucleotides not matched to a gene: 3. This CDR3 is 15 amino acids long. The CDR3: CASRGLAGKYNEQFF. The DNA for the CDR3 is TGTGCCAGCAGGGGACTAGCGGGGAAATACAATGAGCAGTTCTTC.

As regards this clonotype: This likely comes from a read error, as the CDR3 has no conserved phenylalanine or tryptophan at its end. The chain combines TRBV11-2 with TRBJ2-7; 7 bases line up with TRBD2. The CDR3 is 13 amino acids. The junction had 5 bases not matched to a gene; V was cut back by 0 bases and J by 9 bases. Germline V CDR1 and CDR2: SGHAT, FQNNGV. The CDR3 region is CASSLERGIGQYS. CDR3 in DNA: TGTGCCAGCAGCTTAGAGCGGGGGATCGGGCAGTACTCC.

This clonotype was observed many times. This chain connects TRBV14 to TRBJ1-1, with D uncertain. Deletions cut 1 base from V and 3 bases from J, with 6 bases between. Per germline, CDR1 SGHDN and CDR2 FVKESK. This CDR3 has 13 residues. The CDR3 sequence: CASSQVWDTEAFF. In DNA form, the CDR3 reads TGTGCCAGCAGCCAAGTCTGGGACACTGAAGCTTTCTTT.

On this clonotype itself: Mismatch with germline at one junction end may stem from a read error. The chain is built from TRBV11-2 and TRBJ1-5; a weak D match, TRBD1 (6 bases). The CDR3 loop spans 14 amino acids. Germline V gene data show CDR1 as SGHAT and CDR2 as FQNNGV. Here the CDR3 reads CASSLRGGNHPQHF. CDR3 bases: TGTGCCAGCAGCTTGAGGGGGGGCAATCACCCCCAGCATTTT.

The rearrangement links TRBV12-3 or TRBV12-4 to TRBJ1-2; 8 bases agree with TRBD1. The CDR3 spans 14 residues. V dropped 10 bases and J dropped 3; count of bases not matched to a gene: 10. CDR3 in DNA: TGTGCCAACACAAACAGGGGGATAGACTATGGCTACACCTTC. This codes for CANTNRGIDYGYTF.

Concerning this clonotype: In this CDR3 the conserved last residue, phenylalanine or tryptophan, is missing, so a read error is likely. No DNA is shown, since the ends of the CDR3 on it are uncertain; the CDR3 is the one TCRdb lists. The chain employs TRBV29-1 and TRBJ2-5; TRBD2 reflects the table's D call only, with no check against the DNA. The length of the CDR3 is 11 amino acids, counting both ends. Germline loops: CDR1 SQVTM, CDR2 ANQGSEA. CDR3 sequence reads: CSVGETETQYY.

To note about this clonotype: It is likely a read error, because the conserved phenylalanine at the end of the CDR3 is missing. The gene calls are TRBV10-2 and TRBJ2-7; D remains ambiguous. Trimming took off 3 bases at V and 5 bases at J, with 2 bases between the two ends. In germline, CDR1 is WSHSY, CDR2 SAAADI. The CDR3 totals 10 residues. CDR3 sequence (DNA): TGCGCCAGCAGTGATGACGAGCAGTACTCC. This translates into CASSDDEQYS.

V usage is TRBV12-3 or TRBV12-4 and J usage is TRBJ1-3; weak D call: TRBD1 (6 bases). This CDR3 has 14 residues. V was pared by 7 bases and J by 2 bases, with 12 bases between. CDR3 protein: CASMGAGTGNTIYF. The CDR3 region has the DNA TGTGCCAGCATGGGGGCAGGGACTGGAAACACCATATATTTT.

Points on this clonotype: A read error may be the cause here, since a much bigger clone is one base away. The chain couples TRBV6-1 to TRBJ2-7, with D tentatively TRBD2 (6 bases). This CDR3 spans 15 amino acids. In germline, CDR1 is MNHNS, CDR2 SASEGT. The V gene lost 9 bases and the J gene lost 7 bases, with 25 bases spanning the gap. This CDR3 reads CARSSVAGRSGEQYF. CDR3 sequence (DNA): TGTGCCAGGAGCTCCGTGGCCGGCAGGAGCGGGGAGCAGTACTTC.

On this clonotype itself: A read error may account for a junction end that differs from germline. This sequence joins TRBV11-2 and TRBJ2-1; D unresolved. The germline V gene encodes CDR1 SGHAT and CDR2 FQNNGV. This CDR3 is built from 11 residues. CDR3 nucleotides: TGTGCCAACAGCTCCTTCTATGAGCAGTTCTTC. Its translation: CANSSFYEQFF.

This clonotype ranks as medium-sized. The chain links TRBV11-2 to TRBJ2-7, with D maybe TRBD1 (6 bases). Germline V CDR1 and CDR2: SGHAT, FQNNGV. The CDR3 extends over 15 amino acids. V shed 0 bases and J shed 2 bases, with 11 bases lying between them. The CDR3 DNA is TGTGCCAGCAGCTTAGAGTACAGGGCGGCCTACGAGCAGTACTTC. This encodes CASSLEYRAAYEQYF.